This T cell receptor (beta chain) was recovered during a study of blood T cell repertoires in COVID-19. About the study: Collection of acute and convalescent COVID-19 samples took place in the United States, Italy and Spain.

Sequencing used immunoSEQ multiplex PCR; TCRdb keeps in-frame clones, though not all of them. The sample yields about 480,000 clones, nearly 90% seen once. The CDR3 runs to 11 residues. V gave up 6 bases and J gave up 6 bases, with 11 bases separating them. Germline assignment: CDR1 DFQATT and CDR2 SNEGSKA (reference sequence). J is TRBJ1-2 and V is TRBV20-1, with D unresolved. Input material: peripheral blood. The receptor comes from a man younger than 35 with COVID-19, enrolled during active disease. CDR3 sequence (DNA): TGCAGTGCCCAAGAGAGGAATGGCTACACCTTC. Protein product: CSAQERNGYTF.